Reported below is one T cell receptor beta chain. Its cognate antigen is unknown. The time point here: cycle 4 day 1 (C4D1), after less than 7 weeks of nivolumab. Patients all relapsed after autologous stem cell transplantation, and there was variation in brentuximab vedotin exposure. The data are from a study of PD-1 blockade in classical Hodgkin lymphoma. Overall study findings and caveats: The origin of the repertoire differences remains undefined, with disease activity or prior therapy as possible causes. Newly diagnosed patients and complete responders had comparable diversity at baseline.

The CDR3 is 16 amino acids. Germline loops: CDR1 MDHEN, CDR2 SYDVKM. The ends were cut back, 3 bases at V and 7 bases at J, with 22 bases in the middle. Only in-frame clones appear in the TCRdb table, and some are missing; sequencing was by immunoSEQ multiplex PCR. The table records tens of thousands of clones, approximately 77% of them present only once. The receptor was derived from a human donor with classical Hodgkin lymphoma. Sequencing used peripheral blood mononuclear cells (PBMCs), obtained before the fourth cycle of nivolumab. The gene calls are TRBV28 and TRBJ2-7, with D possibly being TRBD1 (7 bases). Here the CDR3 reads CASSLAGQPQSGEQYF. The CDR3 nucleotides are TGTGCCAGCAGTTTGGCGGGACAGCCCCAAAGTGGTGAGCAGTACTTC.